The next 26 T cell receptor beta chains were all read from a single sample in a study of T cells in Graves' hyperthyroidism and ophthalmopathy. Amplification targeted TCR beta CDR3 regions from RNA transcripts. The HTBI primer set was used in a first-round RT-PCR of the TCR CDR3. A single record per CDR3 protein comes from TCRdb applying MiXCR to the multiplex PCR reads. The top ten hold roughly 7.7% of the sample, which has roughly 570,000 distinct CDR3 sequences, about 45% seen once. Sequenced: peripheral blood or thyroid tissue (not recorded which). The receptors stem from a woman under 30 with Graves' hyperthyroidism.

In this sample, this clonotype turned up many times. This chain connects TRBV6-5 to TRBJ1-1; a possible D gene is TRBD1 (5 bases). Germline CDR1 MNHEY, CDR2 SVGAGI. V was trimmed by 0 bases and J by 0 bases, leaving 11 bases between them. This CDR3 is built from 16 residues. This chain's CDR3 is CASSYSGWGMNTEAFF. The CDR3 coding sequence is TGTGCCAGCAGTTACTCCGGGTGGGGCATGAACACTGAAGCTTTCTTT.

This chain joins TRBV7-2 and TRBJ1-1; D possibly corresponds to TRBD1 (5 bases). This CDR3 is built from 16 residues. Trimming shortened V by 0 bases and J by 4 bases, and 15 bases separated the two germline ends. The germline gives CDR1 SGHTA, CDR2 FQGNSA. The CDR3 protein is CASSLAVGALGTEAFF. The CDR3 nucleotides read TGTGCCAGCAGCTTAGCGGTTGGGGCTCTCGGCACTGAAGCTTTCTTT.

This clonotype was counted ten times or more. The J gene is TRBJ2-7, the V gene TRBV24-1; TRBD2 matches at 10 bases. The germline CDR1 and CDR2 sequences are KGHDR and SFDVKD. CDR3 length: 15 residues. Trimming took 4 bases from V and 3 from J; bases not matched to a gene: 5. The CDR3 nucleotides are TGTGCCACCAGTGAGGGCCTAGCGGGGGACTACGAGCAGTACTTC. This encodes CATSEGLAGDYEQYF.

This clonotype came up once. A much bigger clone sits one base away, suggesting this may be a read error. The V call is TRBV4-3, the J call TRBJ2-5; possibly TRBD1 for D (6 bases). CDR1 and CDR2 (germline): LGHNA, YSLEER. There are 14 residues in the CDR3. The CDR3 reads CAGSHRQDQETQYF. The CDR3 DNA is TGCGCCGGCAGCCATAGACAGGACCAAGAGACCCAGTACTTC.

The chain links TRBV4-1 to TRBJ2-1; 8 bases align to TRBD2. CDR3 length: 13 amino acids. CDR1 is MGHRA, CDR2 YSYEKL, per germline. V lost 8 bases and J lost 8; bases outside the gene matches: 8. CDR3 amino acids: CASGPGLADEQFF. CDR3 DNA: TGCGCCAGCGGCCCAGGACTAGCCGATGAGCAGTTCTTC.

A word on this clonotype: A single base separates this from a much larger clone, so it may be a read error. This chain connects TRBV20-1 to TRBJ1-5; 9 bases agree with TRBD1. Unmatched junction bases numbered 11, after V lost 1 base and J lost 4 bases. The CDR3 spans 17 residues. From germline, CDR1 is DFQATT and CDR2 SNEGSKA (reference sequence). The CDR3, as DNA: TGCAGTGCTAGAGGGTGGACAGGGGTAAGGTGGAATCAGCCCCAGCATTTT. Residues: CSARGWTGVRWNQPQHF.

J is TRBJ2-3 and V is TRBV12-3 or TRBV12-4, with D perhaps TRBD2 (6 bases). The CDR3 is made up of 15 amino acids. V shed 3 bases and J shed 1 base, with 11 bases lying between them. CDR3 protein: CASSFVGGGTDTQYF. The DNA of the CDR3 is TGTGCCAGCAGTTTCGTGGGAGGAGGCACAGATACGCAGTATTTT.

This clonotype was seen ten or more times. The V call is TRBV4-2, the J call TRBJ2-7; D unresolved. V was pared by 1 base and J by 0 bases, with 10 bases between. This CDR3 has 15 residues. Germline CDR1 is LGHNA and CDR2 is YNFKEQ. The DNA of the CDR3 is TGTGCCAGCAGCCAAGCCCTGGCAGACTCCTACGAGCAGTACTTC. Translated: CASSQALADSYEQYF.

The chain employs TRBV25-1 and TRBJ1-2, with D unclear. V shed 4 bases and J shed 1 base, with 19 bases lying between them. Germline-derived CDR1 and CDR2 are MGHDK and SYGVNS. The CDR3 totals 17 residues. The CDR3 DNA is TGTGCCAGCAGTGCTAGCGGAGTCCCAGGCGGTAACTATGGCTACACCTTC. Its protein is CASSASGVPGGNYGYTF.

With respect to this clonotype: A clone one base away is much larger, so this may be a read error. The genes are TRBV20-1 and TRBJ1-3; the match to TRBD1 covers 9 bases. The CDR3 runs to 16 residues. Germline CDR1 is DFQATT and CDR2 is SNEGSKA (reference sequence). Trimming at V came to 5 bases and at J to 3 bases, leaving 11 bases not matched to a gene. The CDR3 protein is CSAGDPKDRGGNTIYF. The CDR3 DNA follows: TGCAGTGCTGGGGACCCAAAGGACAGGGGTGGAAACACCATATATTTT.

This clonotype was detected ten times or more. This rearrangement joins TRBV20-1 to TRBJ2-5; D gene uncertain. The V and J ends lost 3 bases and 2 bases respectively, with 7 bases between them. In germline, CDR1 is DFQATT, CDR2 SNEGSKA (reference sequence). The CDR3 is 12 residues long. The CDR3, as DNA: TGCAGTGCTAGGCCGAATCAAGAGACCCAGTACTTC. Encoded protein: CSARPNQETQYF.

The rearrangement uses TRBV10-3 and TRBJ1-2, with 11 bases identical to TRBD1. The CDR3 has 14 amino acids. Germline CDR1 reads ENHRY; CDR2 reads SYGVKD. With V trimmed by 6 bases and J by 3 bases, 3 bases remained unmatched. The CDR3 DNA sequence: TGTGCCATCAGCGGACAGGGGGCCGACTATGGCTACACCTTC. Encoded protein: CAISGQGADYGYTF.

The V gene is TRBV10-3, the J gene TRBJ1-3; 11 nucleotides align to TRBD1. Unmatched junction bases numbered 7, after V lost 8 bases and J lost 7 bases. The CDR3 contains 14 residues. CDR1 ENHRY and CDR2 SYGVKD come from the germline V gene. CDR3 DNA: TGTGCCATCTCTAGGGGGGACAGGGGGAACACCATATATTTT. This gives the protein CAISRGDRGNTIYF.

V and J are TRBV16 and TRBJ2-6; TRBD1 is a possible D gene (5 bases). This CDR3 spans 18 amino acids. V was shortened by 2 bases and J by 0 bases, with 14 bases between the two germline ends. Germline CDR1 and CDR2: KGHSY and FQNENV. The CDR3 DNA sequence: TGTGCCAGCAGCCAACGACAGTTACTAATCTCTGGGGCCAACGTCCTGACTTTC. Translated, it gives CASSQRQLLISGANVLTF.

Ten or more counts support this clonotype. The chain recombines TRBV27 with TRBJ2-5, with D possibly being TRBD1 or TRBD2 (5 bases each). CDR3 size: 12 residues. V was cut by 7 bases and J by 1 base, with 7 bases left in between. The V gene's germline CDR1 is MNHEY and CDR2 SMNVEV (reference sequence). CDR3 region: CASKRGQETQYF. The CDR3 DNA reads TGTGCCAGCAAGAGGGGCCAAGAGACCCAGTACTTC.

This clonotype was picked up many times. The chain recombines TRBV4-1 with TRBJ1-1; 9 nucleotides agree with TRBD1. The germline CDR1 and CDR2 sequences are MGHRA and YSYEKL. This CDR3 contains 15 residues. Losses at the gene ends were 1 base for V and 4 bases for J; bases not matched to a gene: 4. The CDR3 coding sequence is TGCGCCAGCAGCCAAGCCGGGACAGGGACCACTGAAGCTTTCTTT. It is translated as CASSQAGTGTTEAFF.

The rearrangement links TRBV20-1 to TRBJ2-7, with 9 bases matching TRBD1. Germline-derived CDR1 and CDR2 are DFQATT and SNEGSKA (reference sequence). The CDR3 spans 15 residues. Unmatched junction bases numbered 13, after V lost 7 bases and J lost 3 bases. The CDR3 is CSGGQGTRESYEQYF. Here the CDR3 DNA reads TGCAGTGGTGGACAGGGGACACGGGAGAGCTACGAGCAGTACTTC.

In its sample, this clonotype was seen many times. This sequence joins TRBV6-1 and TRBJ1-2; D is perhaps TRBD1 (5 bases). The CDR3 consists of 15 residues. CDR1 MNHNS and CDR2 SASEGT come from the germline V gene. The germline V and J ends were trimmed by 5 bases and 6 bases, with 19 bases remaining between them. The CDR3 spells CASSSRRGAEHGYTF. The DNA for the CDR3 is TGTGCCAGCAGTTCCCGGAGGGGCGCAGAGCATGGCTACACCTTC.

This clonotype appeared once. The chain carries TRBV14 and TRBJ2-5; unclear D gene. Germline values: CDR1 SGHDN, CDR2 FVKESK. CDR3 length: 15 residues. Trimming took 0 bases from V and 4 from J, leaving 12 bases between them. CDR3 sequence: CASSQDLGKGETQYF. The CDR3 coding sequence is TGTGCCAGCAGCCAAGATTTGGGCAAGGGAGAGACCCAGTACTTC.

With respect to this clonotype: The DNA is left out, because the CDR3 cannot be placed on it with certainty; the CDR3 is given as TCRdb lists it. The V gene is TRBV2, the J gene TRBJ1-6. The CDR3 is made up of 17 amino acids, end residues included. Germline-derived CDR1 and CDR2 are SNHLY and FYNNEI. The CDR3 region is CACSARWILGYNSPLHF.

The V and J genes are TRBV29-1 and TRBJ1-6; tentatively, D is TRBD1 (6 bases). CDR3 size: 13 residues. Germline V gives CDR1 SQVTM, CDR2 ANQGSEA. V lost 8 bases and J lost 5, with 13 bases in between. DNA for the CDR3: TGCAGCTTTCAGGGGAGCCATAATTCACCCCTCCACTTT. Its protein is CSFQGSHNSPLHF.

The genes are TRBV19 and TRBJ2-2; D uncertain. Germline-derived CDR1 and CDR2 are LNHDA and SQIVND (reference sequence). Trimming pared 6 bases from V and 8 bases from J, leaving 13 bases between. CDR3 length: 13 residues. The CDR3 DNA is TGTGCCAGTAGGGACCTTCAGACAGGGGAGCTGTTTTTT. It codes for CASRDLQTGELFF. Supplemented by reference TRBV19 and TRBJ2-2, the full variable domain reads DGGITQSPKYLFRKEGQNVTLSCEQNLNHDAMYWYRQDPGQGLRLIYYSQIVNDFQKGDIAEGYSVSREKKESFPLTVTSAQKNPTAFYLCASRDLQTGELFFGEGSRLTVL.

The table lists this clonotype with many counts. Here the CDR3 reads CASSLIDTGELFF. Written as DNA, the CDR3 is TGTGCCAGCAGCTTAATCGACACCGGGGAGCTGTTTTTT. The chain has TRBV13 and TRBJ2-2, with D uncertain. Trimming pared 2 bases from V and 3 bases from J, leaving 4 bases between. Per germline, CDR1 PRHDT and CDR2 FYEKMQ (reference sequence). This CDR3 is built from 13 residues. Variable domain in full (rest from reference TRBV13 and TRBJ2-2): AAGVIQSPRHLIKEKRETATLKCYPIPRHDTVYWYQQGPGQDPQFLISFYEKMQSDKGSIPDRFSAQQFSDYHSELNMSSLELGDSALYFCASSLIDTGELFFGEGSRLTVL.

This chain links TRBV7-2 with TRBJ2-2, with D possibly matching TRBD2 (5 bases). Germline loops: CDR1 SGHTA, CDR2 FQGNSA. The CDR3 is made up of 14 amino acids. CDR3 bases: TGTGCAACCTACCTCGGGAAGGGCACCGGGGAGCTGTTTTTT. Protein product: CATYLGKGTGELFF.

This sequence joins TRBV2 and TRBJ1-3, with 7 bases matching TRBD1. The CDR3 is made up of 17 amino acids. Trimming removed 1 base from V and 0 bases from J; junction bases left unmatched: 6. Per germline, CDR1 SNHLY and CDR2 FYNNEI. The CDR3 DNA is TGTGCCAGCAGTGAAGTGGGGCGACAGGGCTCTGGAAACACCATATATTTT. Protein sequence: CASSEVGRQGSGNTIYF.

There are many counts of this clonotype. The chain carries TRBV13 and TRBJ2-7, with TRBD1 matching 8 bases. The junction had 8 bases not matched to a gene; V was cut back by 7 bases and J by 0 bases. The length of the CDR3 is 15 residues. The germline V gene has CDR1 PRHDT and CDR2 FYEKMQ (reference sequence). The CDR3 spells CASTTRDRSSYEQYF. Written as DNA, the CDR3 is TGTGCCAGCACTACCCGGGACAGGAGCTCCTACGAGCAGTACTTC. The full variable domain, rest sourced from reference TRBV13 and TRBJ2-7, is AAGVIQSPRHLIKEKRETATLKCYPIPRHDTVYWYQQGPGQDPQFLISFYEKMQSDKGSIPDRFSAQQFSDYHSELNMSSLELGDSALYFCASTTRDRSSYEQYFGPGTRLTVT.